This TCR beta chain was sequenced in a study of Graves' ophthalmopathy and Graves' hyperthyroidism. TCR beta CDR3 regions were amplified from RNA transcripts. RT-PCR was first run with HTBI primers, then multiplex PCR in a second round. From the multiplex PCR reads, TCRdb called clonotypes with MiXCR, one entry per CDR3 protein. Of 620,000 or so distinct CDR3 sequences listed, roughly 20% are singletons. This clonotype has a handful of counts. The CDR3 totals 19 residues. Germline lookup yields CDR1 LGHNA and CDR2 YNFKEQ. After removal of 4 bases from V and 1 base from J, the junction contained 14 bases not matched to a gene.

The J gene is TRBJ2-7, the V gene TRBV4-2; 12 positions match TRBD2. Sequencing input: peripheral blood. This clonotype was obtained from a woman aged 18-29 years with stable Graves' hyperthyroidism. Some clones in this sample may be carry-over from other donors' samples. In DNA, the CDR3 is TGTGCCAGCAGCCCTCCACCGGGACTAGCGGGTTCGGGATCCTACGAGCAGTACTTC. Translation: CASSPPPGLAGSGSYEQYF.